The rows below give T cell receptor beta chains drawn from one sample of a study of T cell changes during pregnancy in multiple sclerosis. Clones were read by immunoSEQ multiplex PCR, and TCRdb kept only the in-frame ones, dropping some. This sample has 40,000 to 55,000 clones, with approximately 90% found just once. Sequences were derived from CD4+ T cells from peripheral blood mononuclear cells, sampled before pregnancy. These receptors came from a female donor with multiple sclerosis, enrolled in a pregnancy study. Each CDR3 is given with its conserved first and last residue. Each record gives: clone size, D gene, J gene, V gene, CDR3 length, CDR3 DNA, CDR3 protein. D genes are given only for firm matches. A row's size may be missing; if present it is once, few, many or a size class.

>-|-|TRBJ2-1|TRBV28|11
TGTGCCAGCAGCGGTGGTGATGAGCAGTTCTTC
CASSGGDEQFF
>-|-|TRBJ1-2|TRBV28|13
TGTGCCAGCAGTTTCGGTTATAACTATGGCTACACCTTC
CASSFGYNYGYTF
>-|TRBD1|TRBJ1-5|TRBV19|14
TGTGCCAGTAGGCAGACAGGGGTCAATCAGCCCCAGCATTTT
CASRQTGVNQPQHF
>-|-|TRBJ1-5|TRBV30|14
TGTGCCTGGAGTGTCGACAATATCAATCAGCCCCAGCATTTT
CAWSVDNINQPQHF
>-|TRBD1|TRBJ1-2|TRBV9|15
TGTGCCAGCAGCGTGGGGGGACAGGGGGACTATGGCTACACCTTC
CASSVGGQGDYGYTF
>once|-|TRBJ2-7|TRBV28|18
TGTGCCAGCAGTTTCGAGAAGGCAGGGGCCCCTACGTATTACGAGCAGTACTTC
CASSFEKAGAPTYYEQYF
>-|-|TRBJ2-2|TRBV19|15
TGTGCCAGTAGTATAGGCGGAAGATACACCGGGGAGCTGTTTTTT
CASSIGGRYTGELFF
>-|-|TRBJ2-5|TRBV10-3|11
TGTGCCATCAGTGAGGAGGGGGCCCAGTACTTC
CAISEEGAQYF
>-|-|TRBJ1-5|TRBV19|14
TGTGCCAGTAGTTATCAGGGGCAAAATCAGCCCCAGCATTTT
CASSYQGQNQPQHF
>-|-|TRBJ1-2|TRBV5-1|17
TGCGCCAGCAGCTTGGTCGGGGGTTTCCCCGCTAACTATGGCTACACCTTC
CASSLVGGFPANYGYTF
>once|TRBD1|TRBJ2-6|TRBV27|20
TGTGCCAGCAGTGCGACCACAACAGGGGTGGGAATCTCTGGGGCCAACGTCCTGACTTTC
CASSATTTGVGISGANVLTF
>-|-|TRBJ2-7|TRBV27|14
TGTGCCAGCAGTTTTTCGAGTGAATCCTACGAGCAGTACTTC
CASSFSSESYEQYF
>-|-|TRBJ2-2|TRBV5-1|13
TGCGCCAGCATCGGCAGGGGTCCCGGGGAGCTGTTTTTT
CASIGRGPGELFF
>-|TRBD2|TRBJ2-3|TRBV5-1|15
TGCGCCAGCAGCACCGGACTAGCGGGAGACGATACGCAGTATTTT
CASSTGLAGDDTQYF
>-|-|TRBJ2-7|TRBV27|14
TGTGCCAGCAGTTTCGAAGGACAGAACTACGAGCAGTACTTC
CASSFEGQNYEQYF
>-|TRBD2|TRBJ2-7|TRBV5-4|16
TGTGCCAGCAGCTCGGCAACCTTACTAGCGGGGGGCTTCCAGTACTTC
CASSSATLLAGGFQYF
>-|TRBD2|TRBJ2-7|TRBV27|14
TGTGCCAGCAGTTCGGCGGGGGGGAGCTACGAGCAGTACTTC
CASSSAGGSYEQYF
>-|TRBD2|TRBJ2-1|TRBV7-2|15
TGTGCCAGCAGCTCACCGGGGGGGCGGGTCAATGAGCAGTTCTTC
CASSSPGGRVNEQFF
>-|-|TRBJ1-6|TRBV7-2|15
TGTGCCAGCAGATCTCAGACAGGAGATAATTCACCCCTCCACTTT
CASRSQTGDNSPLHF
>once|TRBD2|TRBJ2-1|TRBV28|15
TGTGCCAGCAGTCCTGGACTAGCGGTCTACAATGAGCAGTTCTTC
CASSPGLAVYNEQFF
>-|-|TRBJ1-5|TRBV19|12
TGTGCCAGTAGTATTTACTATCAGCCCCAGCATTTT
CASSIYYQPQHF
>-|-|TRBJ2-7|TRBV7-2|13
TGTGCCAGCAGCTTAGTCTACGGGGACGAGCAGTACTTC
CASSLVYGDEQYF
>-|-|TRBJ2-2|TRBV7-6|15
TGTGCCAGCAGCGGAATCTTAGGGGTCACCGGGGAGCTGTTTTTT
CASSGILGVTGELFF
>-|TRBD2|TRBJ2-5|TRBV5-1|15
TGCGCCAGCAGCTTGGATCTAGCGGTGGAAAAGACCCAGTACTTC
CASSLDLAVEKTQYF
>-|TRBD1|TRBJ2-1|TRBV9|17
TGTGCCAGCAGCCCCCGGGGGACAGGGGGCATCTACAATGAGCAGTTCTTC
CASSPRGTGGIYNEQFF
>-|TRBD1|TRBJ1-1|TRBV5-1|14
TGCGCCAGCAGCGTAGGGGGCATGAACACTGAAGCTTTCTTT
CASSVGGMNTEAFF
>few|-|TRBJ1-2|TRBV23-1|15
TGCGCCTCCCTAGGGCGGGGGCGCGCTAACTATGGCTACACCTTC
CASLGRGRANYGYTF
>-|TRBD2|TRBJ2-1|TRBV2|14
TGTGCCAGCGGTCGGGCGGGAGAAGGCAATGAGCAGTTCTTC
CASGRAGEGNEQFF
>-|-|TRBJ2-3|TRBV9|15
TGTGCCAGCAGCGTAGGCGGCAGGGCTACAGATACGCAGTATTTT
CASSVGGRATDTQYF
>-|-|TRBJ1-5|TRBV2|14
TGTGCCAGCAGTGAGACGACAGGTAATCAGCCCCAGCATTTT
CASSETTGNQPQHF
>-|-|TRBJ2-2|TRBV7-2|14
TGTGCCAGCAGCCGGGGGACCTTCACCGGGGAGCTGTTTTTT
CASSRGTFTGELFF
>-|TRBD2|TRBJ2-6|TRBV29-1|16
TGCAGCGTTGACCTAGCGGGATCCTCTGGGGCCAACGTCCTGACTTTC
CSVDLAGSSGANVLTF
>-|TRBD2|TRBJ2-5|TRBV2|15
TGTGCCAGCGGGCCTAGCGGGAAACGGGGAGAGACCCAGTACTTC
CASGPSGKRGETQYF
>-|TRBD1|TRBJ2-5|TRBV25-1|16
TGTGCCAGCACTTCCCTAACTGACAGGGCACAAGAGACCCAGTACTTC
CASTSLTDRAQETQYF
>-|-|TRBJ1-5|TRBV6-5|15
TGTGCCAGCAGCCCCATGGCAGGCATTGTCCAGCCCCAGCATTTT
CASSPMAGIVQPQHF
>once|TRBD1|TRBJ1-5|TRBV10-2|14
TGCGCCAGCAACGCAGGGGGTAGCAATCAGCCCCAGCATTTT
CASNAGGSNQPQHF
>once|TRBD2|TRBJ2-7|TRBV27|15
TGTGCCAGCAGTCCCCCACTAGCGGGGTCCTACGAGCAGTACTTC
CASSPPLAGSYEQYF